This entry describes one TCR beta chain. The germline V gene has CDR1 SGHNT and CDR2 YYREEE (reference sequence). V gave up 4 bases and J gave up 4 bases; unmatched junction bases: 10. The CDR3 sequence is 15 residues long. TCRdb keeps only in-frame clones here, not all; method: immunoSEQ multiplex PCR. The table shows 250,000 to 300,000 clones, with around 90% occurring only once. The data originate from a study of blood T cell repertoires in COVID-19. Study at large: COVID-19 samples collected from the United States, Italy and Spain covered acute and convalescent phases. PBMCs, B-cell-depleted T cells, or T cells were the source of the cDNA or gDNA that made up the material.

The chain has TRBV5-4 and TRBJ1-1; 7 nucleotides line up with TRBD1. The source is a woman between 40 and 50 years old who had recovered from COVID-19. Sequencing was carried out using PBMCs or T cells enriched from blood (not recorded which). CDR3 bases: TGTGCCAGCAGCGTACCGACAGGGAAAGCCACTGAAGCTTTCTTT. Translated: CASSVPTGKATEAFF.